This record covers a single T cell receptor (beta chain). This CDR3 comprises 15 residues. Germline lookup yields CDR1 LNHNV and CDR2 YYDKDF (reference sequence). Trimming took 3 bases from V and 5 from J; bases not matched to a gene: 9. This entry belongs to a study of T cells after somatic rescue of genetic block. TCRdb's table, derived via immunoSEQ multiplex PCR, lists solely in-frame clones and lacks some. The table lists about 12,000 clones, approximately 79% of them singletons. Sequences were obtained from peripheral blood mononuclear cells (PBMCs). The chain joins TRBV15 to TRBJ2-5; 7 nucleotides align to TRBD1. The sequence derives from a boy aged 10-17 years. The CDR3 DNA reads as TGTGCCACCAGCAGTGAGACAGGGTCTGCCGAGACCCAGTACTTC. This encodes CATSSETGSAETQYF.